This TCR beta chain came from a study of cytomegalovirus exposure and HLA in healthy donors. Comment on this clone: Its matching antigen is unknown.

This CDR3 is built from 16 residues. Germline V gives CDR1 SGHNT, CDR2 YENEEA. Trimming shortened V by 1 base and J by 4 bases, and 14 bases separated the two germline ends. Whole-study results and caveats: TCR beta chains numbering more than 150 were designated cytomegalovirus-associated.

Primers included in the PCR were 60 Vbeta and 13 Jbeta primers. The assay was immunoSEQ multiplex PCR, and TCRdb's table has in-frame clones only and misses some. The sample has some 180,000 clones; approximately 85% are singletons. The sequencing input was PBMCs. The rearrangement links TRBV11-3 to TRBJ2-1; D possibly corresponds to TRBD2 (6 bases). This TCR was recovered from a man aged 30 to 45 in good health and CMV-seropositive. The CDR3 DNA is TGTGCCAGCAGCTTAGTAACGGGAGTGGGGTACAATGAGCAGTTCTTC. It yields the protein CASSLVTGVGYNEQFF.